Below, 23 T cell receptor beta chains from the same sample are listed, as sequenced in a study of Tregs in tolerant kidney transplant recipients. Repertoires were generated with immunoSEQ multiplex PCR, while TCRdb's copy carries only in-frame clones and drops some. The table shows just under 65,000 clones, with about 98% occurring only once. Sequenced here: Tregs from blood, sampled before the transplant. The receptors were gathered from a human donor who received a combined kidney and bone marrow transplant.

The rearrangement uses TRBV6-5 and TRBJ1-1; D is ambiguous. Looked up from germline, CDR1 is MNHEY and CDR2 is SVGAGI. The V end was cut by 0 bases, the J end by 4 bases, with 12 bases between. The CDR3 totals 15 residues. In DNA form, the CDR3 reads TGTGCCAGCAGTTACTCGAACCAGTTTGGCACTGAAGCTTTCTTT. Residues: CASSYSNQFGTEAFF.

V and J are TRBV28 and TRBJ1-2; possible D gene TRBD1, 5 bases. Per germline, CDR1 MDHEN and CDR2 SYDVKM. The CDR3 runs to 13 residues. Trimming took 10 bases from V and 8 from J, leaving 20 bases between them. The CDR3 DNA reads as TGTGCCACCACCCCGGGGGGGAATAGGGGCTACACCTTC. It codes for CATTPGGNRGYTF.

The V and J genes are TRBV28 and TRBJ1-2; D is unclear. Deletions cut 2 bases from V and 7 bases from J, with 8 bases between. The germline V gene encodes CDR1 MDHEN and CDR2 SYDVKM. The CDR3 length is 12 residues. The CDR3 bases are TGTGCCAGCAGTTTAGACCGGAGTGGCTACACCTTC. Protein product: CASSLDRSGYTF.

This clone has only one observation. The DNA for the CDR3 is TGTGCCAGCAGCCCCGACAGAGGGGGAGTCTACGAGCAGTACTTC. Amino acid sequence: CASSPDRGGVYEQYF. This chain uses TRBV6-7 with TRBJ2-7; maybe TRBD1 (6 bases). TRBV6-7 is filed as an ORF, its function uncertain. V lost 6 bases and J 3 bases, leaving 18 bases between the germline ends. The CDR3 spans 15 residues.

This clone has a single count. The rearrangement joins TRBV9 to TRBJ1-6, with a tentative D call TRBD1 (5 bases). CDR3 size: 13 residues. The germline CDR1 and CDR2 sequences are SGDLS and YYNGEE. The V end was cut by 3 bases, the J end by 8 bases, with 9 bases between. CDR3 nucleotide sequence: TGTGCCAGCAGCGCAGGGCCCTATTCACCCCTCCACTTT. Its translation: CASSAGPYSPLHF. The full variable domain, in which reference TRBV9 and TRBJ1-6 provide the parts outside the CDR3, is DSGVTQTPKHLITATGQRVTLRCSPRSGDLSVYWYQQSLDQGLQFLIQYYNGEERAKGNILERFSAQQFPDLHSELNLSSLELGDSALYFCASSAGPYSPLHFGNGTRLTVT.

The rearrangement links TRBV4-3 to TRBJ1-1; no reliable D call. This CDR3 spans 14 amino acids. Germline loops: CDR1 LGHNA, CDR2 YSLEER. The germline V and J ends were trimmed by 0 bases and 3 bases, with 8 bases remaining between them. CDR3 sequence reads: CASSQDLTYTEAFF. CDR3 sequence (DNA): TGCGCCAGCAGCCAAGATCTCACATACACTGAAGCTTTCTTT.

The rearrangement joins TRBV18 to TRBJ2-7; D is ambiguous. The CDR3 runs to 15 residues. V was pared by 0 bases and J by 2 bases, with 11 bases between. Germline CDR1 is KGHSH and CDR2 is LQKENI. The CDR3 nucleotides read TGTGCCAGCTCACCACCGAGCCCTCGTACCTACGAGCAGTACTTC. As protein: CASSPPSPRTYEQYF.

The V and J genes are TRBV5-1 and TRBJ1-1; no clear D gene. This CDR3 is 13 amino acids long. Per germline, CDR1 SGHRS and CDR2 YFSETQ. The germline V and J ends were trimmed by 2 bases and 3 bases, with 8 bases remaining between them. The CDR3 region is CASSFHRDTEAFF. CDR3 sequence (DNA): TGCGCCAGCAGCTTCCATCGGGACACTGAAGCTTTCTTT.

This sequence joins TRBV19 and TRBJ2-2; TRBD1 matches 7 bases. Trimming took 0 bases from V and 5 from J; bases not matched to a gene: 9. Germline CDR1 LNHDA, CDR2 SQIVND (reference sequence). The CDR3 totals 17 residues. The CDR3 spells CASSIERARQGTGELFF. In nucleotides, the CDR3 is TGTGCCAGTAGTATAGAAAGGGCGAGACAGGGTACCGGGGAGCTGTTTTTT.

The V gene is TRBV2, the J gene TRBJ2-7; D gene uncertain. This CDR3 spans 13 amino acids. Germline CDR1 and CDR2: SNHLY and FYNNEI. The V and J ends lost 5 bases and 0 bases respectively, with 8 bases between them. The CDR3 protein is CASSYPGSYEQYF. The CDR3, as DNA: TGTGCCAGCAGTTATCCAGGCTCCTACGAGCAGTACTTC.

This chain uses TRBV29-1 with TRBJ1-1; D might be TRBD1 (6 bases). The germline gives CDR1 SQVTM, CDR2 ANQGSEA. Trimming cost V 6 bases and J 8 bases, with 16 bases left between them. This CDR3 is built from 12 residues. CDR3 sequence (DNA): TGCAGCGTAGACGACAGGCCTCTAGAAGCTTTCTTT. It yields the protein CSVDDRPLEAFF.

This clone was observed a single time. The chain combines TRBV28 with TRBJ2-7, with 10 bases lining up with TRBD2. The trim removed 6 bases at V and 3 bases at J, leaving 14 bases unmatched. Germline loops: CDR1 MDHEN, CDR2 SYDVKM. The CDR3 is made up of 17 amino acids. The CDR3 region has the DNA TGTGCCAGCAGCCCAAGACCTAGCGGGAGAGCTAACTACGAGCAGTACTTC. It encodes CASSPRPSGRANYEQYF.

The rearrangement joins TRBV29-1 to TRBJ1-2; D is perhaps TRBD1 (6 bases). Per germline, CDR1 SQVTM and CDR2 ANQGSEA. The CDR3 sequence is 14 residues long. Trimming stripped 7 bases from V and 4 bases from J, with 19 bases between. The CDR3 is CSAVTPETGYGYTF. The CDR3 DNA reads TGCAGCGCTGTGACCCCCGAGACAGGCTATGGCTACACCTTC.

The V and J genes are TRBV30 and TRBJ1-6; 7 bases line up with TRBD1. CDR1 and CDR2 from the germline V gene are GTSNPN and SVGIG (reference sequence). The CDR3 sequence is 15 residues long. The V segment lost 5 bases and the J segment 6 bases; nucleotides outside the gene matches: 10. The CDR3 DNA reads as TGTGCCTGGGGTGGGACAGCAGGAATTAATTCACCCCTCCACTTT. It specifies CAWGGTAGINSPLHF.

The chain uses TRBV6-5 and TRBJ2-1; the D gene is possibly TRBD1 (6 bases). Trimming removed 6 bases at V and 3 bases at J, with 9 bases between. The germline gives CDR1 MNHEY, CDR2 SVGAGI. The CDR3 runs to 13 residues. The CDR3 DNA sequence: TGTGCCAGCAGGTCAGGGGTCTACAATGAGCAGTTCTTC. This encodes CASRSGVYNEQFF.

The CDR3 protein is CASSYRGGDSETQYF. In DNA form, the CDR3 reads TGTGCCAGCAGTTACCGCGGGGGAGATAGCGAGACCCAGTACTTC. The gene calls are TRBV6-5 and TRBJ2-5, with 7 bases aligning to TRBD2. Germline CDR1 and CDR2: MNHEY and SVGAGI. This CDR3 has 15 amino acids. With 2 bases clipped from V and 5 bases from J, the junction kept 8 bases outside the gene matches.

The CDR3 here is CASSLDRVGDEQFF. The CDR3 bases are TGCGCCAGCAGCTTGGACAGGGTGGGCGATGAGCAGTTCTTC. The chain joins TRBV5-1 to TRBJ2-1; TRBD1 might be the D (6 bases). V was clipped by 0 bases and J by 8 bases, with 12 bases between them. The germline gives CDR1 SGHRS, CDR2 YFSETQ. This CDR3 has 14 residues.

J is TRBJ2-2 and V is TRBV7-6; the D gene is possibly TRBD2 (6 bases). Germline CDR1 and CDR2: SGHVS and FNYEAQ. Trimming pared 1 base from V and 7 bases from J, leaving 13 bases between. The CDR3 consists of 15 residues. The CDR3 coding sequence is TGTGCCAGCAGCTTAGTGCAGGGTAGCGGCGGGGAGCTGTTTTTT. Amino acids: CASSLVQGSGGELFF.

The genes are TRBV7-9 and TRBJ2-3; TRBD2 agrees at 7 bases. Looked up from germline, CDR1 is SEHNR and CDR2 is FQNEAQ (reference sequence). V trimming: 5 bases; J trimming: 2 bases; junction bases outside the gene matches: 16. There are 18 residues in the CDR3. For the CDR3, the DNA is TGTGCCAGCAGCACCCCTCCCCGCTCTCTAGCGGTCACAGATACGCAGTATTTT. It codes for CASSTPPRSLAVTDTQYF.

The chain is built from TRBV7-3 and TRBJ2-3; 9 bases are shared with TRBD2. The CDR3 runs to 15 residues. J lost 7 bases, V lost 4 bases, and 9 bases had no gene match. Germline V CDR1 and CDR2: SGHTA, FQGTGA. The CDR3 is CASSSTSGDLNTQYF. For the CDR3, the DNA is TGTGCCAGCAGCTCGACTAGCGGTGATCTGAATACGCAGTATTTT.

V and J are TRBV9 and TRBJ1-1; D gene unclear. Germline V gene lookup returns CDR1 SGDLS and CDR2 YYNGEE. The CDR3 extends over 15 amino acids. V gave up 0 bases and J gave up 1 base, with 10 bases separating them. CDR3 protein: CASSVEPGRNTEAFF. The CDR3 region has the DNA TGTGCCAGCAGCGTAGAGCCAGGTAGGAACACTGAAGCTTTCTTT.

J is TRBJ2-2 and V is TRBV19; no clear D gene. Germline loops: CDR1 LNHDA, CDR2 SQIVND (reference sequence). Deletions cut 6 bases from V and 0 bases from J, with 5 bases between. CDR3 length equals 13 residues. This CDR3 is CASSRSNTGELFF. The CDR3 DNA is TGTGCCAGTAGCAGGTCGAACACCGGGGAGCTGTTTTTT.

The rearrangement links TRBV27 to TRBJ2-7; tentative D call: TRBD1 (6 bases). Trimming pared 1 base from V and 2 bases from J, leaving 18 bases between. This CDR3 contains 17 residues. Germline CDR1 and CDR2: MNHEY and SMNVEV (reference sequence). The CDR3 region has the DNA TGTGCCAGCAGTTTATTCTCCCGACAGGCGTCTACCTACGAGCAGTACTTC. Translating gives CASSLFSRQASTYEQYF.